This entry lists 23 T cell receptor beta chains sequenced from one sample in a study of blood T cell repertoires in COVID-19. Sequenced by immunoSEQ multiplex PCR; TCRdb stores in-frame clones only, minus some. The sample holds 210,000 or so clones, 85% to 90% seen once. The specimen sequenced was peripheral blood. The receptor source for this set is a man in his thirties or forties with COVID-19, enrolled during active disease.

This rearrangement joins TRBV28 to TRBJ2-7; maybe TRBD1 (5 bases). V dropped 7 bases and J dropped 6 bases, with 13 bases sitting between them. CDR1 and CDR2 (germline): MDHEN, SYDVKM. The CDR3 extends over 12 amino acids. The CDR3 spells CASNTGQPEQYF. In DNA form, the CDR3 reads TGTGCCAGCAATACCGGACAACCCGAGCAGTACTTC.

The V and J genes are TRBV10-3 and TRBJ1-3; weak D call: TRBD1 (6 bases). CDR1 is ENHRY and CDR2 is SYGVKD in the germline V gene. V was cut by 7 bases and J by 3 bases, with 16 bases left in between. This CDR3 contains 15 residues. The CDR3 DNA reads TGTGCCATCACTCAATCGGACAGTGGTGGAAACACCATATATTTT. It codes for CAITQSDSGGNTIYF.

This chain uses TRBV19 with TRBJ1-6, with 7 nucleotides matching TRBD1. This CDR3 is built from 14 residues. Germline V gene lookup returns CDR1 LNHDA and CDR2 SQIVND (reference sequence). After removal of 6 bases from V and 10 bases from J, the junction contained 9 bases not matched to a gene. The CDR3 coding sequence is TGTGCCAGTAGCCCCCGGGACAGTAACTCACCCCTCCACTTT. Encoded protein: CASSPRDSNSPLHF.

The CDR3 sequence: CASSPGTDGYGYTF. CDR3 nucleotide sequence: TGTGCCAGCAGCCCCGGGACTGACGGTTATGGCTACACCTTC. The V gene is TRBV7-9, the J gene TRBJ1-2, with a tentative D call TRBD1 (5 bases). The CDR3 is made up of 14 amino acids. Trimming pared 5 bases from V and 5 bases from J, leaving 15 bases between. The germline V gene has CDR1 SEHNR and CDR2 FQNEAQ (reference sequence).

This sequence joins TRBV5-8 and TRBJ1-2; D might be TRBD1 (6 bases). The CDR3 has 15 residues. The V end lost 4 bases, the J end lost 0 bases, and 13 bases lay between the germline ends. CDR1 and CDR2 from the germline V gene are SGHTS and YDEGEE. This chain's CDR3 is CASSLRGQANYGYTF. The CDR3 DNA follows: TGTGCCAGCAGCCTCAGGGGCCAAGCTAACTATGGCTACACCTTC.

The chain has TRBV5-4 and TRBJ2-2; 8 bases are shared with TRBD1. Losses at the gene ends were 5 bases for V and 6 bases for J; bases not matched to a gene: 6. The CDR3 length is 14 residues. In germline, CDR1 is SGHNT, CDR2 YYREEE (reference sequence). The CDR3 region has the DNA TGTGCCAGCAGTAAGGACAGGGTGGCCGGGGAGCTGTTTTTT. Translating it yields CASSKDRVAGELFF.

This chain joins TRBV28 and TRBJ1-5; a weak D match, TRBD1 (6 bases). The V gene lost 2 bases and the J gene lost 2 bases, with 13 bases spanning the gap. The CDR3 spans 16 residues. The germline V gene has CDR1 MDHEN and CDR2 SYDVKM. The CDR3 sequence: CASSLAQGGGNQPQHF. CDR3 nucleotides: TGTGCCAGCAGTTTAGCACAGGGTGGGGGCAATCAGCCCCAGCATTTT.

The V call is TRBV21-1, the J call TRBJ1-2; TRBD1 was called by the table and not checked on the DNA. TRBV21-1 is deemed a pseudogene. The CDR3 consists of 14 residues. CDR3 nucleotides: TGTGCCAGCAGCAAAGGTGACAGCTTCTATGGCTACACCTTC. Translation: CASSKGDSFYGYTF.

This chain links TRBV9 with TRBJ2-1; 10 bases match TRBD2. From germline, CDR1 is SGDLS and CDR2 YYNGEE. The CDR3 is made up of 16 amino acids. The J segment lost 9 bases and the V segment lost 4 bases, leaving 13 bases of the junction unmatched. This chain's CDR3 is CASSLLSSGSIGEQFF. In nucleotides, the CDR3 is TGTGCCAGCAGCCTTCTCTCTAGCGGGAGTATCGGTGAGCAGTTCTTC.

This chain joins TRBV11-1 and TRBJ1-1, with D uncertain. CDR1 SGHAT and CDR2 FQDESV come from the germline V gene (reference sequence). The CDR3 is 15 amino acids. V was shortened by 4 bases and J by 2 bases, with 14 bases between the two germline ends. The CDR3 sequence: CASSSRLTSNTEAFF. The CDR3 coding sequence is TGTGCCAGCAGCTCGCGACTCACATCCAACACTGAAGCTTTCTTT.

The V gene is TRBV9, the J gene TRBJ1-1, with 8 bases matching TRBD1. The J segment lost 1 base and the V segment lost 3 bases, leaving 5 bases of the junction unmatched. The germline gives CDR1 SGDLS, CDR2 YYNGEE. The CDR3 runs to 15 residues. In DNA, the CDR3 is TGTGCCAGCAGCGCAGCAGGGGGCTCGAACACTGAAGCTTTCTTT. Translating it yields CASSAAGGSNTEAFF.

This sequence joins TRBV5-1 and TRBJ2-1, with 7 bases identical to TRBD1. Germline values: CDR1 SGHRS, CDR2 YFSETQ. The CDR3 is 15 amino acids. Trimming at V came to 2 bases and at J to 6 bases, leaving 8 bases not matched to a gene. CDR3 DNA: TGCGCCAGCAGCTTAAGGGGGCCGCCGGGCAATGAGCAGTTCTTC. It encodes CASSLRGPPGNEQFF.

The genes are TRBV19 and TRBJ1-3; tentatively, D is TRBD1 (6 bases). Trimming shortened V by 8 bases and J by 0 bases, and 14 bases separated the two germline ends. The CDR3 has 15 residues. Germline CDR1 reads LNHDA; CDR2 reads SQIVND (reference sequence). For the CDR3, the DNA is TGTGCCAGTCGAACAGGGTCGAGCTCTGGAAACACCATATATTTT. Protein product: CASRTGSSSGNTIYF. Variable domain in full (rest from reference TRBV19 and TRBJ1-3): DGGITQSPKYLFRKEGQNVTLSCEQNLNHDAMYWYRQDPGQGLRLIYYSQIVNDFQKGDIAEGYSVSREKKESFPLTVTSAQKNPTAFYLCASRTGSSSGNTIYFGEGSWLTVV.

This clone occurred once. The rearrangement uses TRBV7-9 and TRBJ2-7; the D gene is possibly TRBD1 (5 bases). Germline CDR1 SEHNR, CDR2 FQNEAQ (reference sequence). The CDR3 is 12 residues long. Between the trimmed V and J ends, which lost 4 bases and 3 bases, there was a span of 7 bases. CDR3 residues: CASSSQGYEQYF. The CDR3 DNA reads TGTGCCAGCAGCTCCCAGGGCTACGAGCAGTACTTC.

J is TRBJ2-2 and V is TRBV19; TRBD1 agrees at 7 bases. Trimming took 5 bases from V and 4 from J; bases not matched to a gene: 4. Germline-derived CDR1 and CDR2 are LNHDA and SQIVND (reference sequence). This CDR3 comprises 14 residues. The CDR3 reads CASSETGVTGELFF. In DNA form, the CDR3 reads TGTGCCAGTAGTGAAACAGGGGTCACCGGGGAGCTGTTTTTT.

This clone was counted a single time. The genes are TRBV7-8 and TRBJ1-6, with TRBD1 matching over 9 bases. The CDR3 loop spans 16 amino acids. Germline CDR1 is SGHVS and CDR2 is FQNEAQ. Unmatched junction bases numbered 11, after V lost 4 bases and J lost 10 bases. The chain's CDR3 is CASSSQPGQGRSPLHF. The CDR3, as DNA: TGTGCCAGCAGCTCTCAACCGGGACAGGGTAGATCACCCCTCCACTTT.

This chain joins TRBV5-1 and TRBJ2-2, with D possibly being TRBD2 (6 bases). There are 15 residues in the CDR3. V was clipped by 2 bases and J by 6 bases, with 14 bases between them. Germline loops: CDR1 SGHRS, CDR2 YFSETQ. CDR3 DNA sequence: TGCGCCAGCAGCTTATCGTTATCGGGGGCCGGGGAGCTGTTTTTT. Translation: CASSLSLSGAGELFF.

The chain recombines TRBV15 with TRBJ1-2; the match to TRBD1 covers 10 bases. Germline CDR1 and CDR2: LNHNV and YYDKDF (reference sequence). V was clipped by 0 bases and J by 1 base; unmatched bases: 2. The CDR3 totals 16 residues. In DNA form, the CDR3 reads TGTGCCACCAGCAGAGATCGGACAGGGGGTAACTATGGCTACACCTTC. Encoded protein: CATSRDRTGGNYGYTF.

The chain joins TRBV28 to TRBJ2-2; D gene ambiguous. The CDR3 consists of 12 residues. Germline CDR1 reads MDHEN; CDR2 reads SYDVKM. Between the trimmed V and J ends, which lost 5 bases and 5 bases, there was a span of 6 bases. Here the CDR3 reads CASSPTTGELFF. The DNA of the CDR3 is TGTGCCAGCAGTCCTACGACCGGGGAGCTGTTTTTT.

The chain couples TRBV28 to TRBJ2-3; TRBD2 agrees at 15 bases. CDR3 size: 19 residues. Germline trimming cut 3 bases from V and 0 bases from J; bases unmatched to any gene: 7. Germline CDR1 MDHEN, CDR2 SYDVKM. The CDR3 DNA sequence: TGTGCCAGCAGTTTTCAGGGACTAGCGGGAGGACGAAGCACAGATACGCAGTATTTT. This codes for CASSFQGLAGGRSTDTQYF.

This rearrangement joins TRBV7-9 to TRBJ1-1; D is uncertain. Germline CDR1 reads SEHNR; CDR2 reads FQNEAQ (reference sequence). The CDR3 extends over 11 amino acids. V was clipped by 6 bases and J by 5 bases, with 7 bases between them. CDR3 residues: CASRGETEAFF. In DNA, the CDR3 is TGTGCCAGCAGAGGAGAAACTGAAGCTTTCTTT.

The chain employs TRBV5-4 and TRBJ1-2; 9 bases fit TRBD1. Trimming at V came to 3 bases and at J to 4 bases, leaving 10 bases not matched to a gene. Germline assignment: CDR1 SGHNT and CDR2 YYREEE (reference sequence). The length of the CDR3 is 16 residues. The CDR3 protein is CASSSLTGGLGYGYTF. In nucleotides, the CDR3 is TGTGCCAGCAGCTCCCTAACAGGGGGCCTAGGCTATGGCTACACCTTC.

The rearrangement joins TRBV5-1 to TRBJ1-1; D ambiguous. CDR3 length equals 15 residues. The V gene lost 5 bases and the J gene lost 1 base, with 15 bases spanning the gap. Germline CDR1 and CDR2: SGHRS and YFSETQ. The DNA for the CDR3 is TGCGCCAGCAGAATCGACCGACATCCGAACACTGAAGCTTTCTTT. It yields the protein CASRIDRHPNTEAFF.